The subject of this entry is one T cell receptor (beta chain). This clone was counted between two and nine times. Its antigen remains undetermined. Base qualities are not recorded, but no much larger clone differs from it by a single base. Other nucleotide sequences from this sample produce the same CDR3. This entry belongs to a study of shared T cell receptors in the human thymus (dated by TCRdb to the early 2020s). Notes on the research overall: The study investigated the way shared, self-reactive T-cell receptor alpha chains are produced in the human thymus.

Libraries were constructed by the immunoSEQ multiplex PCR assay. TCRdb holds this immuneACCESS table with in-frame rearrangements only. Some clones are missing; in checked studies, unresolved V genes explain under half, and the rest has no known cause. The sample has 600,000 to 900,000 clones on record, around 85% of them singletons. The ten largest make up under 0.012% of the sample. Compared with germline, V lacks 0 bases and J lacks 1 base; bases without a gene match: 0. CDR1 MGHRA and CDR2 YSYEKL are derived from the germline V gene. The CDR3, from cysteine to phenylalanine, totals 16 residues. Just CDR3 DNA is preserved here, 48 bases in frame from base 1. Separately, the same data were catalogued under a study of human thymus T cells. The second publication reports: Donors were immunologically healthy infants undergoing open corrective cardiac surgery for congenital heart defects in Finland. Thymus tissue was collected as surgical resects that were removed during corrective cardiac surgery. Both the thymic and the peripheral blood repertoires appeared to show biased V and J gene segment usage. The related research reported highly overlapping thymic TCR repertoires among unrelated individuals. The study used under 10 infant thymus samples plus four related peripheral blood samples to characterize TCR alpha and beta repertoires. Donor ages ranging from about 6 to 250 days were recorded, and 5 or 6 male and a couple of female infants were included in the cohort. Thymocytes were released mechanically from tissue and stored at -70 °C as pellets of 10-30 million cells. Genomic DNA was extracted from frozen cell pellets with a QIAsymphony instrument. The immunoSEQ multiplex PCR assay was used to amplify the TCRB and TCRAD loci from a standardized amount of quality-controlled genomic DNA. Amplicons spanned the V(D)J region at a length sufficient to cover the CDR3 and identify V and J genes. Amplicon sequencing was performed on an Illumina platform through the commercial immunoSEQ service. Primer bias and sequencing errors were corrected as previously described, and TCRAD and TCRB definitions were based on the IMGT database. Repertoires were analysed with immunoSEQ Analyzer 3.0 and VDJTools, covering basic statistics, V/J segment usage, diversity estimates, rarefaction and pairwise overlap. To estimate diversity, the Chao1, ChaoE, Efron-Thisted, Shannon and inverse Simpson indices were applied, and diversity was also estimated on datasets down-sampled to the smallest sample. Repertoire overlap used strict matching of CDR3 nucleotide sequence, V gene and J gene, with Jaccard-based multidimensional scaling clustering. On average, thymus samples yielded 810,000 or so unique TCRB clonotypes, whereas blood samples yielded around 84,000.

The material sequenced was thymocytes. Recombination linked TRBV4-1 to TRBJ2-5, and 12 junction bases match TRBD2. The source is a girl younger than two with a congenital heart defect. Donor details come from another sample of the same person, matched by shared clones. The CDR3 region: CASSQELAGGQETQYF. The DNA is TGCGCCAGCAGCCAAGAACTAGCGGGGGGCCAAGAGACCCAGTACTTC.